This TCR beta chain was found in a study of metastatic and nonmetastatic thyroid tumors. Study context: The comparison covered peripheral blood and tumor or nodule tissue in malignant and benign thyroid patients. Findings of the study overall: Reports indicated that malignant thyroid tumors showed significantly higher TCR beta diversity than benign nodules did, in blood and tumor.

Among the patients, none had received any treatment before thyroid surgery. Germline loops: CDR1 LNHNV, CDR2 YYDKDF (reference sequence). V dropped 1 base and J dropped 3 bases, with 9 bases sitting between them. CDR3 length equals 14 residues. This clone counts as medium-sized. Its antigen is not identified. Original analysis: The study took CDR3 differences across clinicopathological groups and made a distant-metastasis classifier for papillary thyroid cancer from them. TCRdb reassembled clones from the PCR reads with MiXCR. TCRdb, rather than the study authors, made the V and J calls. The sample has some 10,000 clones, 9.5% to 12% seen once.

The TCR was taken from a female donor with papillary thyroid cancer or a benign thyroid nodule (not recorded which). Some clones in this sample may be carry-over from other donors' samples. The J gene is TRBJ1-2, the V gene TRBV15; perhaps TRBD1 as D (6 bases). Material for sequencing was tumor tissue. Written as DNA, the CDR3 is TGTGCCACCAGCAGAGGTGGGGGCGACTATGGCTACACCTTC. It translates to CATSRGGGDYGYTF.